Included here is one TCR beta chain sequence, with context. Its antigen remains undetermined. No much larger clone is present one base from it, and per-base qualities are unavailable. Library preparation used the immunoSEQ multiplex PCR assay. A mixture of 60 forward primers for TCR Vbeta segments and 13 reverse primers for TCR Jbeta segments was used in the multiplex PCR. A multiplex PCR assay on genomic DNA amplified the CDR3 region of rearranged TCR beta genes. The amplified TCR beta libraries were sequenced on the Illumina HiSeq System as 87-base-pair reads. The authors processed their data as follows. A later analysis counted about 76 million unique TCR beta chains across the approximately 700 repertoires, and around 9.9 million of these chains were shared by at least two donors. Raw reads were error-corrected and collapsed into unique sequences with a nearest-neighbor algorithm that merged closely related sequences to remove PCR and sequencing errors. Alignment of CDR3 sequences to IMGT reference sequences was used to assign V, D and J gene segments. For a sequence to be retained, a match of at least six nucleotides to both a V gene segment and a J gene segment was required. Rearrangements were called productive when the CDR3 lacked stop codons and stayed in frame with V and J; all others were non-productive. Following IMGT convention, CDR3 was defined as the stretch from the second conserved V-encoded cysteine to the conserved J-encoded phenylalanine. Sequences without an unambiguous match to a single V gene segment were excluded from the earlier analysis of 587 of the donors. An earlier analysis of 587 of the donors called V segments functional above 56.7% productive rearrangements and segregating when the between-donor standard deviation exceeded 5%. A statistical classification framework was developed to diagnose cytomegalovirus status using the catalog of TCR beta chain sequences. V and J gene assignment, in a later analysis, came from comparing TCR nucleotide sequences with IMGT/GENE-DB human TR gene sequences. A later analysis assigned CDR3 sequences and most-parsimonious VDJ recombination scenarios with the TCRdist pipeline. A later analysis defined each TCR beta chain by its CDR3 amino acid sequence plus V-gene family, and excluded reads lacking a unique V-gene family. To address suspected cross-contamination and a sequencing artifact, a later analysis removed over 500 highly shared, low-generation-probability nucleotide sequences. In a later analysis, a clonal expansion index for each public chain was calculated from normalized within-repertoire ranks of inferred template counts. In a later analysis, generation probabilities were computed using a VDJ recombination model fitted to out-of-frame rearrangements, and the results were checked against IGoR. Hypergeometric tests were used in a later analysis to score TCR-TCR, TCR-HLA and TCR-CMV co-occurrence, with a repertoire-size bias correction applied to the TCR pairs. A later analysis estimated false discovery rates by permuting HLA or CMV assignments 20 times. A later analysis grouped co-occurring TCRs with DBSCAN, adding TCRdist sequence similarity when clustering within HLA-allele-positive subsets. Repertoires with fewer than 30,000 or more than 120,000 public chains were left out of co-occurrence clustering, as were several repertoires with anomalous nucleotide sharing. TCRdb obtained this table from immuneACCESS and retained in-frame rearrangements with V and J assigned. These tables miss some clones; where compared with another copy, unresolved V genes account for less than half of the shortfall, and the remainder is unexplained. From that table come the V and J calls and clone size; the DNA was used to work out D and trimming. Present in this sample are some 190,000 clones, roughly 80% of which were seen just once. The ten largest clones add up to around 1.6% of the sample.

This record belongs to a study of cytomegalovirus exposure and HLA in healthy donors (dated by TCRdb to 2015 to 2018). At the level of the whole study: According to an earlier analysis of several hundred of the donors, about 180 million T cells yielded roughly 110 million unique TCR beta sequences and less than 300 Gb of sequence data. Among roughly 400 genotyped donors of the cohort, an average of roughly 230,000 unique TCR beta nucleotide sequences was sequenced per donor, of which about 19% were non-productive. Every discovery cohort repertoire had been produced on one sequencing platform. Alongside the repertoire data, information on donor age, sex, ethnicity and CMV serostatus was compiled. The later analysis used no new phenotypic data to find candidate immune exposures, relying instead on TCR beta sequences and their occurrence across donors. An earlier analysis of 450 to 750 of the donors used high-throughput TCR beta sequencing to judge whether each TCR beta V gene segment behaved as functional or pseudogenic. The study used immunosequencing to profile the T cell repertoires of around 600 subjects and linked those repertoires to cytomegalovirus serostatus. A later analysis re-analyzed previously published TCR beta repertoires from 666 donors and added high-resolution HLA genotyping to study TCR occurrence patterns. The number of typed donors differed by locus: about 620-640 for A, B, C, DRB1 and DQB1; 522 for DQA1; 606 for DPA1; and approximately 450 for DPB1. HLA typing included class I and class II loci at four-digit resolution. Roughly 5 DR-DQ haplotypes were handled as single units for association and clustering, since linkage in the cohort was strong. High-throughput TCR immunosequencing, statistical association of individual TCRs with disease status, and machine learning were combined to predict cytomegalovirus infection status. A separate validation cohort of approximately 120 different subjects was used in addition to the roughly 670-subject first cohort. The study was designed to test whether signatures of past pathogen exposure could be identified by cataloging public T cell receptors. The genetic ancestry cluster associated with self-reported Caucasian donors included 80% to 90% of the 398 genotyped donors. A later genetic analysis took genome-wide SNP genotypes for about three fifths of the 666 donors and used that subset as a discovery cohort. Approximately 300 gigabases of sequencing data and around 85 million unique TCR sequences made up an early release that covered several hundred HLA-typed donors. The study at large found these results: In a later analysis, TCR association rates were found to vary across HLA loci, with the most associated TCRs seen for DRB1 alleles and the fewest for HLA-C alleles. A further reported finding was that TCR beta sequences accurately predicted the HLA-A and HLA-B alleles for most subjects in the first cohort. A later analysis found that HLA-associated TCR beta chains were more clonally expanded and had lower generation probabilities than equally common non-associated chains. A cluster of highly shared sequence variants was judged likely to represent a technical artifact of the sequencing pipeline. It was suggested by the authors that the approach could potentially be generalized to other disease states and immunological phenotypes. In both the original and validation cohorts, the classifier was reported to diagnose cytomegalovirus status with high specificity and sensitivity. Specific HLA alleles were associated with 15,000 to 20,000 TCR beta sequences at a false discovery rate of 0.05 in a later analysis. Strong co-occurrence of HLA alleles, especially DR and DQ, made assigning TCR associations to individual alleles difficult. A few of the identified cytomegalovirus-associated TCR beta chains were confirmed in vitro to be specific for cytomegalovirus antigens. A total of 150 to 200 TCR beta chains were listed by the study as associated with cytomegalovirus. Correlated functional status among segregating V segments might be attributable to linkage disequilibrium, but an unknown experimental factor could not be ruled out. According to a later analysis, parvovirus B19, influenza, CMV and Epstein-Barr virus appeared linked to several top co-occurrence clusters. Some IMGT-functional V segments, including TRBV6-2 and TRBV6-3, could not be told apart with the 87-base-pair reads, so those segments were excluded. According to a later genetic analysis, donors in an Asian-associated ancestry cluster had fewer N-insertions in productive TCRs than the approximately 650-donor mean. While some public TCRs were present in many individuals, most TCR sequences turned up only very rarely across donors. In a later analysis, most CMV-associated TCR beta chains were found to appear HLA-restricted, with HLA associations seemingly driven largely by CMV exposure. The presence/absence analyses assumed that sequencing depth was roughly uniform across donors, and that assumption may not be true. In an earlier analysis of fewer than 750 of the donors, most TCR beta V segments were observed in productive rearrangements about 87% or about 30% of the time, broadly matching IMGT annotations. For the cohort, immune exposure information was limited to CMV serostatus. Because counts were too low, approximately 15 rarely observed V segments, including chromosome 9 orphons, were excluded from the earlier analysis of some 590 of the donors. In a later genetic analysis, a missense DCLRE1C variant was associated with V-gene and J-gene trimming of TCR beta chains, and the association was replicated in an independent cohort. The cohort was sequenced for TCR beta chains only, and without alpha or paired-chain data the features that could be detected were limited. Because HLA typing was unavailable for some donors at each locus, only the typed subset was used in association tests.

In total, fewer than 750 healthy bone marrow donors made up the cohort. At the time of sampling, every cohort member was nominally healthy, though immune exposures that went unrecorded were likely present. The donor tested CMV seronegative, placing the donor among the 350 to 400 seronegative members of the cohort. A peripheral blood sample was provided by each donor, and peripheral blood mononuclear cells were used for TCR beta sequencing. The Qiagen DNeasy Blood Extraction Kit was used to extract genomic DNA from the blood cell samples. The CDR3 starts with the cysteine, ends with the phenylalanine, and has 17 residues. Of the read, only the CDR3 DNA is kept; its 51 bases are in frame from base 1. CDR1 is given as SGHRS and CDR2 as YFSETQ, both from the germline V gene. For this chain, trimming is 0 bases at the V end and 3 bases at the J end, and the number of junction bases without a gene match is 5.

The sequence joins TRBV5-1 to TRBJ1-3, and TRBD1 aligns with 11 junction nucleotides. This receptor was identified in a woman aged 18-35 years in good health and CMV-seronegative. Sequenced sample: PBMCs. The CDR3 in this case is CASSLAGTGGYGNTIYF. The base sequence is TGCGCCAGCAGCTTGGCCGGGACAGGGGGTTATGGAAACACCATATATTTT. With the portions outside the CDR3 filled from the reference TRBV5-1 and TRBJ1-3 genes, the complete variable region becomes KAGVTQTPRYLIKTRGQQVTLSCSPISGHRSVSWYQQTPGQGLQFLFEYFSETQRNKGNFPGRFSGRQFSNSRSEMNVSTLELGDSALYLCASSLAGTGGYGNTIYFGEGSWLTVV.